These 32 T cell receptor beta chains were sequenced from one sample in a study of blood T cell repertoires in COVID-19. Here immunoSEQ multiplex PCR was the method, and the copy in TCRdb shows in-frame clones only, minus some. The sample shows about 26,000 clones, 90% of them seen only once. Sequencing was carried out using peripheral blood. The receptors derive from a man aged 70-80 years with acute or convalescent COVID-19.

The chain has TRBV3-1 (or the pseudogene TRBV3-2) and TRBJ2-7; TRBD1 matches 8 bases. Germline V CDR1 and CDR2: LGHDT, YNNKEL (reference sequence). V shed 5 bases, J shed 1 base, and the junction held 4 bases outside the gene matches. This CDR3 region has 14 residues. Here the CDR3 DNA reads TGTGCCAGCAGCTTCAGACAGGGGTCCTACGAGCAGTACTTC. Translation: CASSFRQGSYEQYF.

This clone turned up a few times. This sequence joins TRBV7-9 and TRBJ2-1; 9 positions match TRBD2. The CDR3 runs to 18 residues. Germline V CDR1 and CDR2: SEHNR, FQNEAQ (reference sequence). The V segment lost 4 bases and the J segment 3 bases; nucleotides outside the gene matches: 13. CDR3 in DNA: TGTGCCAGCAGCTCCCGGGAGGCCTTAGCGGGGGTCTACAATGAGCAGTTCTTC. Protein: CASSSREALAGVYNEQFF.

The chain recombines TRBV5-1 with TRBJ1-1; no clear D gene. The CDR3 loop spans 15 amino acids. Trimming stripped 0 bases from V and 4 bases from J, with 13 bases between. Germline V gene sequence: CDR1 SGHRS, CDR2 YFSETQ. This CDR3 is CASSLERAPLTEAFF. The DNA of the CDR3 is TGCGCCAGCAGCTTGGAGAGGGCCCCCCTCACTGAAGCTTTCTTT.

This CDR3 is CASSQDYNQPQHF. CDR3 bases: TGTGCCAGCAGCCAAGATTACAATCAGCCCCAGCATTTT. The chain carries TRBV3-1 (or the pseudogene TRBV3-2) and TRBJ1-5; no clear D gene. V lost 0 bases, J lost 3 bases, and 3 bases lay in between. CDR3 length equals 13 residues. Germline lookup yields CDR1 LGHDT and CDR2 YNNKEL (reference sequence).

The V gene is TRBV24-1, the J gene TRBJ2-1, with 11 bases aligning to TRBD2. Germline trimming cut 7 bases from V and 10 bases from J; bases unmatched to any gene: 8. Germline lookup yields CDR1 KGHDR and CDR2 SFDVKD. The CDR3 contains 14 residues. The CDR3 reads CATSGVAGGREQFF. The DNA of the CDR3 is TGTGCCACCAGCGGGGTAGCGGGAGGGAGGGAGCAGTTCTTC.

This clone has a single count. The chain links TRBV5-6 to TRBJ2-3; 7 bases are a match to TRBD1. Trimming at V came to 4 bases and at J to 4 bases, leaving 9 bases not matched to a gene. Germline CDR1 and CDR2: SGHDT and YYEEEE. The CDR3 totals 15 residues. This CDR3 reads CASSALGGAADTQYF. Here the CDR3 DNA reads TGTGCCAGCAGCGCTTTAGGGGGCGCGGCAGATACGCAGTATTTT.

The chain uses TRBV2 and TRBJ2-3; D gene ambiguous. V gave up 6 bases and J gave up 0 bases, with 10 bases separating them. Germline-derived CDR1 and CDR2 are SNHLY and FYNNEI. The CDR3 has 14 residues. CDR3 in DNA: TGTGCCAGCAGGGAGAGCGCTAGCACAGATACGCAGTATTTT. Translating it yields CASRESASTDTQYF.

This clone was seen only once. The CDR3 spells CASSIDSGPRGEKLFF. For the CDR3, the DNA is TGTGCCAGTAGTATAGACTCCGGGCCAAGGGGTGAAAAACTGTTTTTT. V gene TRBV19 combines with J gene TRBJ1-4, with TRBD1 as a possible D gene (5 bases). V lost 0 bases and J lost 7, with 15 bases in between. CDR3 length: 16 residues. Germline V gives CDR1 LNHDA, CDR2 SQIVND (reference sequence).

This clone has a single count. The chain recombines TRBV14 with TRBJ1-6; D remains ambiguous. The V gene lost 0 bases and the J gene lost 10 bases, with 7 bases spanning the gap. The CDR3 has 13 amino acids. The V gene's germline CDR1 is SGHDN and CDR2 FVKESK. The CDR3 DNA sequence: TGTGCCAGCAGCCAAGATCGAGGCTCACCCCTCCACTTT. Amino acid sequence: CASSQDRGSPLHF. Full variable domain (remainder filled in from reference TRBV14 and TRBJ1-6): EAGVTQFPSHSVIEKGQTVTLRCDPISGHDNLYWYRRVMGKEIKFLLHFVKESKQDESGMPNNRFLAERTGGTYSTLKVQPAELEDSGVYFCASSQDRGSPLHFGNGTRLTVT.

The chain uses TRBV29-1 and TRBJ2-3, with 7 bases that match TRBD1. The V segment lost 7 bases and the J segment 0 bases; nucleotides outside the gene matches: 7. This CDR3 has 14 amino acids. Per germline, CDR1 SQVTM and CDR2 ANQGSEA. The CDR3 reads CSAYSRGSTDTQYF. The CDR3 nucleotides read TGCAGCGCCTATTCCAGGGGGAGCACAGATACGCAGTATTTT.

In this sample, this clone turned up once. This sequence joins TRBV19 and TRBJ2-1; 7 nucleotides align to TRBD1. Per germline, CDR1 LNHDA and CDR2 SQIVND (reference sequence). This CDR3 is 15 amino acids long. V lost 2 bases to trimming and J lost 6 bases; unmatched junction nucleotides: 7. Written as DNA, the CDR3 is TGTGCCAGTAGTATATCTCGGGACAGACCCAATGAGCAGTTCTTC. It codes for CASSISRDRPNEQFF.

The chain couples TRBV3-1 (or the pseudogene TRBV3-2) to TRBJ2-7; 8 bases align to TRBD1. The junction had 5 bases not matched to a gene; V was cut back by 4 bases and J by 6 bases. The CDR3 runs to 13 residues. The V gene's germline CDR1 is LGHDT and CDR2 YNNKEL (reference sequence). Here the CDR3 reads CASSLQGAREQYF. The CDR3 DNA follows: TGTGCCAGCAGCCTCCAGGGGGCGCGCGAGCAGTACTTC.

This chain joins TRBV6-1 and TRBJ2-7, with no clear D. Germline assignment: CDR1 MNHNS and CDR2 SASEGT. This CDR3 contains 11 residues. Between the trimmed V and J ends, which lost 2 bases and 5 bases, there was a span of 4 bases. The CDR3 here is CASSELHEQYF. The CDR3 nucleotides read TGTGCCAGCAGTGAACTACACGAGCAGTACTTC.

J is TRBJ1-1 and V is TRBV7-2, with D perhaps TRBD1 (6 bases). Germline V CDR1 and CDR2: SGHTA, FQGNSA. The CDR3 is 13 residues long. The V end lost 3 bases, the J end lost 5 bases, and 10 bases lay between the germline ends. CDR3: CASSFKQGTEAFF. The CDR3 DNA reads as TGTGCCAGCAGCTTCAAGCAGGGGACTGAAGCTTTCTTT.

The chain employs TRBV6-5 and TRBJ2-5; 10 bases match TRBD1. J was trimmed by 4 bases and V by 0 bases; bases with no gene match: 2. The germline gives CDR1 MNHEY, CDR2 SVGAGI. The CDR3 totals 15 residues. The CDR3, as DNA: TGTGCCAGCAGTTACTCGGGGACAGGGGTAGAGACCCAGTACTTC. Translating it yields CASSYSGTGVETQYF.

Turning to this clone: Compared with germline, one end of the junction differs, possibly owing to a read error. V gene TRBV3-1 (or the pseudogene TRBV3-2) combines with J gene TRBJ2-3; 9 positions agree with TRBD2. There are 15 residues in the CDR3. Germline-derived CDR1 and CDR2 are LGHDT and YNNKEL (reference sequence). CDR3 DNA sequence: TGTGCCAGCAACCAAGCGGGGGGACGCACAGATACGCAGTATTTT. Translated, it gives CASNQAGGRTDTQYF.

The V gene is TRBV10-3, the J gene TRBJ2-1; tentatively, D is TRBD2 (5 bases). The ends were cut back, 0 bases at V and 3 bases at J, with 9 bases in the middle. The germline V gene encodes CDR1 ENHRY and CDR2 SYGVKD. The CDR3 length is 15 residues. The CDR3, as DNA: TGTGCCATCAGTGAGTCGAGGGAAAACTACAATGAGCAGTTCTTC. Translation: CAISESRENYNEQFF.

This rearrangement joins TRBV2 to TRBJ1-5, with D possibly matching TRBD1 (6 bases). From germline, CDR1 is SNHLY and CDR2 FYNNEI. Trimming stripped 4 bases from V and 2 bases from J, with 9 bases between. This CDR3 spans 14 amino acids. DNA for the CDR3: TGTGCCAGCAGTGCTGGGGGCGGCAATCAGCCCCAGCATTTT. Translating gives CASSAGGGNQPQHF. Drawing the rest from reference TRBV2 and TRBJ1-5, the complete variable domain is EPEVTQTPSHQVTQMGQEVILRCVPISNHLYFYWYRQILGQKVEFLVSFYNNEISEKSEIFDDQFSVERPDGSNFTLKIRSTKLEDSAMYFCASSAGGGNQPQHFGDGTRLSIL.

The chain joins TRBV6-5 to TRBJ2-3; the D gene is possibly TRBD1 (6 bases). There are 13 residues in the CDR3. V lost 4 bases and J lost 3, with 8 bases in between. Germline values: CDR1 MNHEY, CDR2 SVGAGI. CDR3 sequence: CASSLDRTDTQYF. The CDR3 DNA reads TGTGCCAGCAGTTTAGACAGGACAGATACGCAGTATTTT.

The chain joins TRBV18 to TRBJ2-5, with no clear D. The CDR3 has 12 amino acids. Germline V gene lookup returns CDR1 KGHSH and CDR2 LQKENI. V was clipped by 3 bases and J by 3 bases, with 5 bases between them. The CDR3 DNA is TGTGCCAGCTCACCGTTAAAAGAGACCCAGTACTTC. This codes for CASSPLKETQYF.

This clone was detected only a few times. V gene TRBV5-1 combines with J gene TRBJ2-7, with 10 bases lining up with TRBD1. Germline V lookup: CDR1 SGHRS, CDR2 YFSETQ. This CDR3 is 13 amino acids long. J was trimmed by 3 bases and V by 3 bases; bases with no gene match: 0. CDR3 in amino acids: CASSWDRGYEQYF. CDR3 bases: TGCGCCAGCAGCTGGGACAGGGGCTACGAGCAGTACTTC.

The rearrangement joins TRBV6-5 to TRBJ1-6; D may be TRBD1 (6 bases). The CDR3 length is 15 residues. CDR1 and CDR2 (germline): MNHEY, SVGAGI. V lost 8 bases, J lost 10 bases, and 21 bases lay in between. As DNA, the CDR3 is TGTGCCAGCGGTTTAACAGGGCCCGGCGGGTCACCCCTCCACTTT. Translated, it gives CASGLTGPGGSPLHF.

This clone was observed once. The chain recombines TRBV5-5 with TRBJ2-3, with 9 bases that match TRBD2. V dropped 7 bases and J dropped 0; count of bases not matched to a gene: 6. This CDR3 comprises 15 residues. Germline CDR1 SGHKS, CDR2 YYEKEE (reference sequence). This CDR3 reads CASRSTSGSTDTQYF. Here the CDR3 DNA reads TGTGCCAGCCGGTCCACTAGCGGGAGCACAGATACGCAGTATTTT. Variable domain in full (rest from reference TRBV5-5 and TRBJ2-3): DAGVTQSPTHLIKTRGQQVTLRCSPISGHKSVSWYQQVLGQGPQFIFQYYEKEERGRGNFPDRFSARQFPNYSSELNVNALLLGDSALYLCASRSTSGSTDTQYFGPGTRLTVL.

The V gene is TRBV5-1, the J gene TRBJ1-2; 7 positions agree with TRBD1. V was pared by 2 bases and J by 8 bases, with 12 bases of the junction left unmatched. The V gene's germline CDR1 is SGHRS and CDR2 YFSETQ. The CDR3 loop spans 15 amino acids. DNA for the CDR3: TGCGCCAGCAGCTTAGCGACAGGGTTGGAACGGGGCTACACCTTC. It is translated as CASSLATGLERGYTF.

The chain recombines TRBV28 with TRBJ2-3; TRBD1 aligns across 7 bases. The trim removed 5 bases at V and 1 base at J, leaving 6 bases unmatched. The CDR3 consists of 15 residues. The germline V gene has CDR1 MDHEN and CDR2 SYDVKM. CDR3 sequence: CASSLRTGGTDTQYF. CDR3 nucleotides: TGTGCCAGCAGTCTACGGACAGGAGGCACAGATACGCAGTATTTT. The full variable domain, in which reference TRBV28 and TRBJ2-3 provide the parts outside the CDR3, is DVKVTQSSRYLVKRTGEKVFLECVQDMDHENMFWYRQDPGLGLRLIYFSYDVKMKEKGDIPEGYSVSREKKERFSLILESASTNQTSMYLCASSLRTGGTDTQYFGPGTRLTVL.

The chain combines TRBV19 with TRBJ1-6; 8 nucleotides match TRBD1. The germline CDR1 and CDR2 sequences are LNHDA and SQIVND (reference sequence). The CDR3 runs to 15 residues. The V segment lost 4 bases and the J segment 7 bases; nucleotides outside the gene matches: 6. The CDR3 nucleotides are TGTGCCAGTAGTACCGGACAGGGTGGCAATTCACCCCTCCACTTT. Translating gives CASSTGQGGNSPLHF.

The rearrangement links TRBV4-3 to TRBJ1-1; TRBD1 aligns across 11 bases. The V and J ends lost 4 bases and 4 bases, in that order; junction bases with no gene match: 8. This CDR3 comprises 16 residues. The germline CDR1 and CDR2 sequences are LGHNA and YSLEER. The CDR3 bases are TGCGCCAGCAGCCGAGAGGGACAGGGGGATGTCACTGAAGCTTTCTTT. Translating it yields CASSREGQGDVTEAFF.

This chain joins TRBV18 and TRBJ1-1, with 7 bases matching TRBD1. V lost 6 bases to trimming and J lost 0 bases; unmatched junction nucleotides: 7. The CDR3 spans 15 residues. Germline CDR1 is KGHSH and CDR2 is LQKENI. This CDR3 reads CASSPGQSMNTEAFF. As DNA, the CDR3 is TGTGCCAGCTCGCCGGGACAGAGCATGAACACTGAAGCTTTCTTT.

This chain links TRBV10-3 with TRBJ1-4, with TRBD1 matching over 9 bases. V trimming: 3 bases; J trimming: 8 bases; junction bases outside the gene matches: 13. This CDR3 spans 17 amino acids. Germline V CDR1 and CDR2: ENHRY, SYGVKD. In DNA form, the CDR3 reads TGTGCCATCAGTGATGGCGAACCGGGACAGGGTGACGAAAAACTGTTTTTT. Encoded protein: CAISDGEPGQGDEKLFF.

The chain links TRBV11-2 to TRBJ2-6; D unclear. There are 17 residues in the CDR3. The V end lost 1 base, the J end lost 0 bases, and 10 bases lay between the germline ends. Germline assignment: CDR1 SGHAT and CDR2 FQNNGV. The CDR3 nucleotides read TGTGCCAGCAGCTTAGTGGGCAGTATCTCTGGGGCCAACGTCCTGACTTTC. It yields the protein CASSLVGSISGANVLTF.

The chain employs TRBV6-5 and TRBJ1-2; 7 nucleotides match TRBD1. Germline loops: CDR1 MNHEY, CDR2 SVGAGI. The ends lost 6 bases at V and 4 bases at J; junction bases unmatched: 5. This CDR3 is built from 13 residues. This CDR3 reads CASSPGTVYGYTF. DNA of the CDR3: TGTGCCAGCAGCCCCGGGACAGTCTATGGCTACACCTTC.

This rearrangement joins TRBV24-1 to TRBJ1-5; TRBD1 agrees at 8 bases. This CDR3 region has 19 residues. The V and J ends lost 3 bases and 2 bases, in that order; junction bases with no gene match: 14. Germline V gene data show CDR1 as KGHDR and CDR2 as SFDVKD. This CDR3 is CATSDLGTGGLRGNQPQHF. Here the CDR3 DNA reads TGTGCCACCAGTGATCTCGGGACAGGAGGGCTGAGGGGCAATCAGCCCCAGCATTTT.